A single sample is the source of the 27 T cell receptor beta chains below, sequenced in a study of T cells in Graves' hyperthyroidism and ophthalmopathy. RNA transcripts were the template for amplifying TCR beta CDR3 regions. The TCR CDR3 was amplified in a first-round RT-PCR using the HTBI primer set. One entry per CDR3 protein results from TCRdb running MiXCR on the multiplex PCR reads. The repertoire holds about 530,000 distinct CDR3 sequences, with roughly a sixth as singletons. Material for sequencing was blood. Receptor source: a woman aged 18-35 years with Graves' ophthalmopathy.

The J gene is TRBJ2-1, the V gene TRBV7-2, with TRBD2 matching 11 bases. With V trimmed by 5 bases and J by 8 bases, 11 bases remained unmatched. Looked up from germline, CDR1 is SGHTA and CDR2 is FQGNSA. The CDR3 is 16 residues long. The CDR3, as DNA: TGTGCCAGCAGCCCTGACCTAGCGGGAGGCGGGGATGAGCAGTTCTTC. This gives the protein CASSPDLAGGGDEQFF.

Ten or more counts support this clonotype. This chain links TRBV28 with TRBJ1-2; 8 bases line up with TRBD1. The CDR3 runs to 15 residues. Germline V gene data show CDR1 as MDHEN and CDR2 as SYDVKM. With V trimmed by 1 base and J by 5 bases, 6 bases remained unmatched. CDR3 in DNA: TGTGCCAGCAGTTTATTTGGCAGGGGGCTTTATGGCTACACCTTC. Translating it yields CASSLFGRGLYGYTF.

V usage is TRBV30 and J usage is TRBJ1-6; tentatively, D is TRBD1 (5 bases). Germline CDR1 GTSNPN, CDR2 SVGIG (reference sequence). The CDR3 sequence is 12 residues long. V was cut by 4 bases and J by 9 bases, with 10 bases left in between. The CDR3 DNA reads TGTGCCTGGACAGGGCAGGCTTCACCCCTCCACTTT. Protein sequence: CAWTGQASPLHF.

The chain is built from TRBV5-1 and TRBJ2-1, with 9 bases that match TRBD2. Germline V CDR1 and CDR2: SGHRS, YFSETQ. V shed 2 bases, J shed 4 bases, and the junction held 7 bases outside the gene matches. CDR3 size: 16 residues. CDR3 sequence reads: CASSLAGGIDYNEQFF. The CDR3 DNA reads TGCGCCAGCAGCTTAGCGGGGGGAATAGATTACAATGAGCAGTTCTTC. Together with reference TRBV5-1 and TRBJ2-1, the CDR3 gives the full variable domain: KAGVTQTPRYLIKTRGQQVTLSCSPISGHRSVSWYQQTPGQGLQFLFEYFSETQRNKGNFPGRFSGRQFSNSRSEMNVSTLELGDSALYLCASSLAGGIDYNEQFFGPGTRLTVL.

This clonotype was picked up a small number of times. The chain combines TRBV7-2 with TRBJ2-3; TRBD1 matches 9 bases. Germline assignment: CDR1 SGHTA and CDR2 FQGNSA. CDR3 length equals 17 residues. The trim removed 2 bases at V and 4 bases at J, leaving 10 bases unmatched. CDR3 in DNA: TGTGCCAGCAGCTTACTTGGCCGGACAGGGGTAGCAGATACGCAGTATTTT. Protein sequence: CASSLLGRTGVADTQYF.

This clonotype was observed at least ten times. The J gene is TRBJ2-7, the V gene TRBV7-9; 8 bases are shared with TRBD1. V shed 5 bases and J 3 bases; nucleotides not matched to a gene: 12. Germline V lookup: CDR1 SEHNR, CDR2 FQNEAQ (reference sequence). This CDR3 has 16 residues. The CDR3 DNA is TGTGCCAGCAGCCCCCCCTTAGGGACAGGAGGCTACGAGCAGTACTTC. Protein sequence: CASSPPLGTGGYEQYF.

The chain couples TRBV27 to TRBJ2-2; D remains ambiguous. Germline V gives CDR1 MNHEY, CDR2 SMNVEV (reference sequence). The CDR3 loop spans 16 amino acids. V lost 6 bases, J lost 8 bases, and 22 bases lay in between. CDR3 bases: TGTGCCAGCAGCCTGGTCCGACCTGCCCATGTTGGGGAGCTGTTTTTT. Residues: CASSLVRPAHVGELFF.

This clonotype was seen at least ten times. An end of the junction does not agree with germline; a read error may underlie this. For the CDR3, the DNA is TGTGCCAGCAGCCGGGGACAGGGGAGCACTGAAGCTTTCTTT. Translating gives CASSRGQGSTEAFF. This chain uses TRBV4-3 with TRBJ1-1; 10 bases map to TRBD1. The germline V gene has CDR1 LGHNA and CDR2 YSLEER. CDR3 length: 14 residues.

The sample holds a few counts of this clonotype. J is TRBJ2-7 and V is TRBV29-1; 14 bases map to TRBD2. With V trimmed by 3 bases and J by 4 bases, 5 bases remained unmatched. The CDR3 length is 15 residues. Germline V gives CDR1 SQVTM, CDR2 ANQGSEA. The CDR3 protein is CSVDSGTSGSYEQYF. CDR3 DNA sequence: TGCAGCGTTGACTCCGGGACTAGCGGGAGTTACGAGCAGTACTTC.

This clonotype was detected many times. This chain joins TRBV4-2 and TRBJ2-3; D gene uncertain. The CDR3 is 14 amino acids. Trimming took off 1 base at V and 6 bases at J, with 11 bases between the two ends. The germline V gene encodes CDR1 LGHNA and CDR2 YNFKEQ. Here the CDR3 DNA reads TGTGCCAGCAGCCAAGTATCTACGGCCGATACGCAGTATTTT. Amino acid sequence: CASSQVSTADTQYF.

The chain combines TRBV25-1 with TRBJ2-7, with D uncertain. The germline V gene has CDR1 MGHDK and CDR2 SYGVNS. V was shortened by 6 bases and J by 3 bases, with 15 bases between the two germline ends. This CDR3 region has 14 residues. This chain's CDR3 is CASSPGDPIYEQYF. The CDR3 bases are TGTGCCAGCAGCCCCGGTGACCCTATCTACGAGCAGTACTTC.

The gene calls are TRBV4-2 and TRBJ1-3; the D is unclear. This CDR3 contains 17 residues. CDR1 and CDR2 (germline): LGHNA, YNFKEQ. V lost 0 bases, J lost 2 bases, and 14 bases lay in between. As DNA, the CDR3 is TGTGCCAGCAGCCAAGATCGTGCGGGTGCGGCTGGAAACACCATATATTTT. Its translation: CASSQDRAGAAGNTIYF.

This clonotype came up many times. This sequence joins TRBV5-6 and TRBJ2-1; 9 bases line up with TRBD2. CDR1 is SGHDT and CDR2 is YYEEEE in the germline V gene. V trimming: 2 bases; J trimming: 5 bases; junction bases outside the gene matches: 5. This CDR3 is built from 15 residues. The chain's CDR3 is CASSLSGGPNNEQFF. In DNA, the CDR3 is TGTGCCAGCAGCTTAAGCGGGGGGCCCAACAATGAGCAGTTCTTC.

This clonotype was counted at least ten times. The chain joins TRBV2 to TRBJ1-2; D not resolved. The CDR3 is 13 amino acids. Germline CDR1 reads SNHLY; CDR2 reads FYNNEI. Trimming removed 3 bases at V and 1 base at J, with 6 bases between. CDR3 amino acids: CASSETLNYGYTF. The CDR3 region has the DNA TGTGCCAGCAGTGAGACCCTTAACTATGGCTACACCTTC. Variable domain in full (rest from reference TRBV2 and TRBJ1-2): EPEVTQTPSHQVTQMGQEVILRCVPISNHLYFYWYRQILGQKVEFLVSFYNNEISEKSEIFDDQFSVERPDGSNFTLKIRSTKLEDSAMYFCASSETLNYGYTFGSGTRLTVV.

In DNA, the CDR3 is TGCGCCAGCAGCCAAGATCAACGCAGGGGGCCTGGGGCCAACGTCCTGACTTTC. Its protein is CASSQDQRRGPGANVLTF. The chain links TRBV4-1 to TRBJ2-6; 8 bases are shared with TRBD1. Germline values: CDR1 MGHRA, CDR2 YSYEKL. The CDR3 sequence is 18 residues long. V shed 0 bases and J 2 bases; nucleotides not matched to a gene: 6.

Only a few counts were recorded for this clonotype. The chain uses TRBV7-8 and TRBJ1-2, with 7 bases lining up with TRBD1. Per the germline V gene, CDR1 is SGHVS and CDR2 is FQNEAQ. Trimming cost V 0 bases and J 2 bases; bases outside gene matches: 6. This CDR3 region has 16 residues. CDR3 in amino acids: CASSLAGTVMNYGYTF. In nucleotides, the CDR3 is TGTGCCAGCAGCTTAGCTGGGACAGTTATGAACTATGGCTACACCTTC.

DNA for the CDR3: TGCGCCAGCAGTGGACGGGAAGCAACTAATGAAAAACTGTTTTTT. This encodes CASSGREATNEKLFF. The chain employs TRBV4-1 and TRBJ1-4, with D uncertain. The V end lost 6 bases, the J end lost 0 bases, and 11 bases lay between the germline ends. The germline V gene has CDR1 MGHRA and CDR2 YSYEKL. The CDR3 sequence is 15 residues long.

This clonotype was counted many times. V is TRBV6-1 and J is TRBJ1-1; TRBD1 might be the D (6 bases). The V gene's germline CDR1 is MNHNS and CDR2 SASEGT. The CDR3 loop spans 13 amino acids. Trimming left V 6 bases short and J 5 bases short, with 13 bases between. The CDR3 loop reads CASSPGELTEAFF. The CDR3 DNA follows: TGTGCCAGCAGCCCAGGGGAGTTGACTGAAGCTTTCTTT.

This clonotype has a count of ten or more. The rearrangement joins TRBV7-8 to TRBJ1-5; D is undetermined. V was trimmed by 0 bases and J by 0 bases, leaving 9 bases between them. Germline V CDR1 and CDR2: SGHVS, FQNEAQ. The CDR3 is 16 residues long. The CDR3 spells CASSLAGGYSNQPQHF. In DNA form, the CDR3 reads TGTGCCAGCAGCTTAGCGGGCGGGTATAGCAATCAGCCCCAGCATTTT.

The J gene is TRBJ1-6, the V gene TRBV27; tentative D call: TRBD1 (5 bases). This CDR3 has 16 residues. The germline V gene encodes CDR1 MNHEY and CDR2 SMNVEV (reference sequence). The germline V and J ends were trimmed by 9 bases and 0 bases, with 15 bases remaining between them. CDR3 DNA: TGTGCCAGTAGGGTGGGGCCTAGCTCCTATAATTCACCCCTCCACTTT. It yields the protein CASRVGPSSYNSPLHF.

This clonotype was picked up many times. This chain links TRBV30 with TRBJ2-7, with D possibly being TRBD2 (6 bases). The V and J ends lost 1 base and 3 bases respectively, with 10 bases between them. CDR1 and CDR2 from the germline V gene are GTSNPN and SVGIG (reference sequence). This CDR3 spans 13 amino acids. CDR3 nucleotide sequence: TGTGCCTGGAGTGCGGGGGTCTACTACGAGCAGTACTTC. It specifies CAWSAGVYYEQYF.

Many counts were recorded for this clonotype. The chain recombines TRBV7-3 with TRBJ1-1; no clear D gene. The CDR3 extends over 15 amino acids. The V and J ends lost 2 bases and 0 bases respectively, with 10 bases between them. Germline values: CDR1 SGHTA, CDR2 FQGTGA. The CDR3 region is CASSLLGPVNTEAFF. Written as DNA, the CDR3 is TGTGCCAGCAGCTTACTTGGACCCGTGAACACTGAAGCTTTCTTT.

In this sample, this clonotype turned up a few times. This sequence joins TRBV7-2 and TRBJ1-3, with a tentative D call TRBD1 (5 bases). Germline lookup yields CDR1 SGHTA and CDR2 FQGNSA. The ends were cut back, 3 bases at V and 2 bases at J, with 8 bases in the middle. The CDR3 runs to 14 residues. The CDR3 DNA sequence: TGTGCCAGCAGCTTGGACATGGCTGGAAACACCATATATTTT. It yields the protein CASSLDMAGNTIYF.

This clonotype was observed a few times. V and J are TRBV20-1 and TRBJ1-1; 8 bases are shared with TRBD1. Germline CDR1 is DFQATT and CDR2 is SNEGSKA (reference sequence). This CDR3 is 14 amino acids long. V shed 6 bases, J shed 3 bases, and the junction held 9 bases outside the gene matches. CDR3: CSAPRTGTDTEAFF. CDR3 nucleotide sequence: TGCAGTGCGCCTAGGACAGGGACGGACACTGAAGCTTTCTTT.

This clonotype was counted many times. The V gene is TRBV28, the J gene TRBJ1-2; tentatively, D is TRBD1 (5 bases). In germline, CDR1 is MDHEN, CDR2 SYDVKM. The V end lost 1 base, the J end lost 6 bases, and 6 bases lay between the germline ends. This CDR3 comprises 12 residues. This CDR3 reads CASSLSRDGYTF. The DNA for the CDR3 is TGTGCCAGCAGTTTATCCAGGGATGGCTACACCTTC.

The sample holds many counts of this clonotype. J is TRBJ2-1 and V is TRBV27; unclear D gene. The germline V gene has CDR1 MNHEY and CDR2 SMNVEV (reference sequence). The V end was cut by 6 bases, the J end by 3 bases, with 18 bases between. The CDR3 spans 16 residues. The CDR3 DNA sequence: TGTGCCAGCAGGCCTAACCCGGATGTAAACTACAATGAGCAGTTCTTC. This sequence encodes CASRPNPDVNYNEQFF.

This clonotype was found many times. In DNA form, the CDR3 reads TGTGCCAGCAGGGAGCGGGGGGGCCGGGAGACCCAGTACTTC. Residues: CASRERGGRETQYF. The chain couples TRBV2 to TRBJ2-5, with TRBD2 identical over 10 bases. V shed 6 bases, J shed 5 bases, and the junction held 6 bases outside the gene matches. CDR1 and CDR2 from the germline V gene are SNHLY and FYNNEI. This CDR3 spans 14 amino acids.